The entry that follows covers one TCR beta chain sequence. The data stem from a study of blood T cell repertoires in COVID-19. Study at large: Spain, Italy and the United States supplied samples that represented acute and convalescent COVID-19. Sources were T cells, B-cell-depleted T cells, or PBMCs; the material itself was cDNA or gDNA.

The table came from immunoSEQ multiplex PCR; TCRdb's copy has only in-frame clones and leaves some out. The sample has around 200,000 clones; roughly 88% are singletons. Trimming removed 2 bases from V and 5 bases from J; junction bases left unmatched: 9. The germline CDR1 and CDR2 sequences are ENHRY and SYGVKD. The CDR3 contains 15 residues. The rearrangement joins TRBV10-3 to TRBJ2-7; 7 bases line up with TRBD1. Sequenced sample: PBMCs or T cells enriched from blood (not recorded which). The clonotype originates from a man aged 40-55 years with acute COVID-19. The CDR3 spells CAISEPFRGMHEQYF. The CDR3 nucleotides are TGTGCCATCAGTGAGCCGTTCAGGGGGATGCACGAGCAGTACTTC.